This T cell receptor (beta chain) is drawn from a study of Graves' ophthalmopathy and Graves' hyperthyroidism. This clonotype has ten or more counts. V trimming: 0 bases; J trimming: 5 bases; junction bases outside the gene matches: 7. This CDR3 is built from 16 residues. Germline V lookup: CDR1 SGHNT, CDR2 YYREEE (reference sequence). For repertoire sequencing, the TCR beta CDR3 regions were amplified from RNA transcripts. The workflow started with a first-round RT-PCR run with HTBI primers and then moved on to a second-round multiplex PCR. TCRdb reprocessed the multiplex PCR reads via MiXCR and lists one record per CDR3 protein. The profile shows 500,000 to 700,000 distinct CDR3 sequences, about 20% of them singletons.

The clonotype originates from a woman between 18 and 30 years old with stable Graves' hyperthyroidism. Some clones in this sample may be carry-over from other donors' samples. The sequenced sample consisted of peripheral blood. The gene calls are TRBV5-4 and TRBJ2-2; TRBD1 agrees at 7 bases. CDR3 in DNA: TGTGCCAGCAGCTTGGATCTGGTCAGGGGGACCGGGGAGCTGTTTTTT. This encodes CASSLDLVRGTGELFF.